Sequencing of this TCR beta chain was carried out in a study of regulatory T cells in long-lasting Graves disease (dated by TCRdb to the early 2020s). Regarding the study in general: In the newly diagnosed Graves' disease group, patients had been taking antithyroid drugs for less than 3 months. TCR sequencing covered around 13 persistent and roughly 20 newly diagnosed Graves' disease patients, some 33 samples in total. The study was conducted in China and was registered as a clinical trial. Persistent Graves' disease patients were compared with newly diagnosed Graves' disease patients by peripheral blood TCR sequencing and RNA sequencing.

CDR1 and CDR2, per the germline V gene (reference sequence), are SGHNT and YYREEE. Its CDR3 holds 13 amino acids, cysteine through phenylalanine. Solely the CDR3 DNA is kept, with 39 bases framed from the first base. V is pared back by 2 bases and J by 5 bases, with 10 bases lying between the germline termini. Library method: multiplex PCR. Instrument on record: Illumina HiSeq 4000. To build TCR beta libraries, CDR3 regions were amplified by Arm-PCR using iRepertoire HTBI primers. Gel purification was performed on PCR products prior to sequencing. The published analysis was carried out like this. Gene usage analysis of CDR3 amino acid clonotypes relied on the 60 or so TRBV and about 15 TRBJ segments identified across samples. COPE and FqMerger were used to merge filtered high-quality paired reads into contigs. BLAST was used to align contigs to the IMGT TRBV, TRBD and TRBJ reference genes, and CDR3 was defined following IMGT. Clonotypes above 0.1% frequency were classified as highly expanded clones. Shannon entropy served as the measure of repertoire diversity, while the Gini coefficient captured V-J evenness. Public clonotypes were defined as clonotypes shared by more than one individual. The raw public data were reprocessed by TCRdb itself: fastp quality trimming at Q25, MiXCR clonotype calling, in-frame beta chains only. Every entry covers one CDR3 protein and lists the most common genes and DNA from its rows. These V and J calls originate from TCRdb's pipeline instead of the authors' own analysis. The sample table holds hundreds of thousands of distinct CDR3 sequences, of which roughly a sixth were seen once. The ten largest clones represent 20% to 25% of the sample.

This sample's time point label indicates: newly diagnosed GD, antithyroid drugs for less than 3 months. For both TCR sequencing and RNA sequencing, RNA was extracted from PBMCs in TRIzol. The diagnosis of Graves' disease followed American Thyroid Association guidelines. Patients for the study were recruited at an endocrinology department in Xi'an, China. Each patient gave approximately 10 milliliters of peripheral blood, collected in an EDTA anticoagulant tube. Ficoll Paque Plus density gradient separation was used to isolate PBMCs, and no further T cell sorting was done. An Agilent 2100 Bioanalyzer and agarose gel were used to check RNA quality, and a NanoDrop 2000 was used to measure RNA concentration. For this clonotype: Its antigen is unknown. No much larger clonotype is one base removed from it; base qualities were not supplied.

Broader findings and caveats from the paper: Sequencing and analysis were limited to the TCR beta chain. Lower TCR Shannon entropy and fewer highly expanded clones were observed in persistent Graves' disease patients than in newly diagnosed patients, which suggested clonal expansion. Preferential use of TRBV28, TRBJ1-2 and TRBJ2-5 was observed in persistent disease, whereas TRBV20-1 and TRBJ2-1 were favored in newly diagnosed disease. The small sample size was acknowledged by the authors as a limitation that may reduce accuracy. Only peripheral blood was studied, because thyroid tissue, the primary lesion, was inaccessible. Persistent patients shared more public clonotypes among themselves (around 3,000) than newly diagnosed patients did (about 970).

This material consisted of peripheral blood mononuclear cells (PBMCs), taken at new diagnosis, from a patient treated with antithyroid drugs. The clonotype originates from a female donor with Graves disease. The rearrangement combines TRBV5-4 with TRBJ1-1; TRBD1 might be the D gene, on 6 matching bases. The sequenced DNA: TGTGCCAGCAGCTTCGCAGGGGTAACTGAAGCTTTCTTT. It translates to CASSFAGVTEAFF.